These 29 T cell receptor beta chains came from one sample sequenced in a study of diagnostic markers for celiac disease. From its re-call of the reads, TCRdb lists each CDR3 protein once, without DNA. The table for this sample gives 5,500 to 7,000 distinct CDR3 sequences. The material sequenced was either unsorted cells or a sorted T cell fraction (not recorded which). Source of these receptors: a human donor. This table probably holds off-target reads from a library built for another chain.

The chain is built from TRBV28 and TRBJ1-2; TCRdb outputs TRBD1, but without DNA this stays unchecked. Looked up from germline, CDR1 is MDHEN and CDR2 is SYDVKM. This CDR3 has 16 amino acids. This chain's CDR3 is CASSSAAGAGETGYTF.

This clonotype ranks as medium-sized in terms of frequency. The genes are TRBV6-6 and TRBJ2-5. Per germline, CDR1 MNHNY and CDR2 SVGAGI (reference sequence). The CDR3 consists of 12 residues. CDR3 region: CASSYTKETQYF.

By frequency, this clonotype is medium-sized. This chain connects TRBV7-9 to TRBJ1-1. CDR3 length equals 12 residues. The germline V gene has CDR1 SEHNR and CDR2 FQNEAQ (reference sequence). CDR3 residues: CASSFGTAEAFF.

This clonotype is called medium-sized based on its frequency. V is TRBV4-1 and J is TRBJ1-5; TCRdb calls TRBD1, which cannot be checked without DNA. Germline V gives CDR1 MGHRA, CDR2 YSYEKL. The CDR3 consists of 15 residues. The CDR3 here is CASSHPGQGVQPQHF.

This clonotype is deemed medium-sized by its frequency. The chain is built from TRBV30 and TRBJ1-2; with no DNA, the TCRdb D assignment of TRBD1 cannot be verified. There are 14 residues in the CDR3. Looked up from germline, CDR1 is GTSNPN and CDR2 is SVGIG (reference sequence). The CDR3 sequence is CAWHLRDRYSGYTF.

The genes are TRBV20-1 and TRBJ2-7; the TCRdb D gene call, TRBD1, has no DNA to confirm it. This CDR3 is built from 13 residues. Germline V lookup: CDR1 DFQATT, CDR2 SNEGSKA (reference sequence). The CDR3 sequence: CSASRQRGDEQYF.

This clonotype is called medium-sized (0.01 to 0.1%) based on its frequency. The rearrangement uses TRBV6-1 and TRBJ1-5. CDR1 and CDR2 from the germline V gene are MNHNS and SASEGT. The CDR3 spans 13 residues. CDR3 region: CASILRSSEPQHF.

The CDR3 sequence is CASNPDRGLYGYTF. The chain is built from TRBV19 and TRBJ1-2; TCRdb indicates TRBD1, and absent DNA this call remains unverified. The germline V gene has CDR1 LNHDA and CDR2 SQIVND (reference sequence). The CDR3 totals 14 residues.

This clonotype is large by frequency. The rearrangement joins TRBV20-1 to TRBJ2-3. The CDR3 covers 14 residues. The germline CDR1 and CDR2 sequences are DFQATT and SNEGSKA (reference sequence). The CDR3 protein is CSARDVGFQDTQYF.

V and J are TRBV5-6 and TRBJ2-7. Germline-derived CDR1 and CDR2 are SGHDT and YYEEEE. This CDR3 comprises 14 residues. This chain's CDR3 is CASSLVSRPYEQYF.

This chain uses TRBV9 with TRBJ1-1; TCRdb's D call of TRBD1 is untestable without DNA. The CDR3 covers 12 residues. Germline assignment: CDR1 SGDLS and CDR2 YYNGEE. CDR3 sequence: CASKGGGTEAFF. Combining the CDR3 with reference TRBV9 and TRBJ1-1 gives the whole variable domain DSGVTQTPKHLITATGQRVTLRCSPRSGDLSVYWYQQSLDQGLQFLIQYYNGEERAKGNILERFSAQQFPDLHSELNLSSLELGDSALYFCASKGGGTEAFFGQGTRLTVV.

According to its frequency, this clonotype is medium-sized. CDR3 sequence reads: CAWSVQGLDEQYF. This sequence joins TRBV30 and TRBJ2-7. Germline assignment: CDR1 GTSNPN and CDR2 SVGIG (reference sequence). The CDR3 extends over 13 amino acids.

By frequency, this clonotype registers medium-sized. The CDR3 spells CAWSSGGVRENIQYF. The rearrangement uses TRBV30 and TRBJ2-4; with no DNA, the TCRdb D assignment of TRBD1 cannot be verified. This CDR3 is built from 15 residues. CDR1 is GTSNPN, CDR2 SVGIG, per germline (reference sequence).

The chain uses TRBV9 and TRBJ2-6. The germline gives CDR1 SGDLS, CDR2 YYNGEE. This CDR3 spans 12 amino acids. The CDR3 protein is CASSVGANVLTF.

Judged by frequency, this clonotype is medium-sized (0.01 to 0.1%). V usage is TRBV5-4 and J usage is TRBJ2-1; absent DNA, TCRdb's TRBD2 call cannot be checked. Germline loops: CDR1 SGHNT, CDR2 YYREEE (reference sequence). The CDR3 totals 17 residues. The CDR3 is CASSSSLGGRGRNEQFF.

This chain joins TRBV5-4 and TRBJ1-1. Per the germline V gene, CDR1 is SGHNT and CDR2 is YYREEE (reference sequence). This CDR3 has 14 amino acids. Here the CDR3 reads CASSLDLRDTEAFF.

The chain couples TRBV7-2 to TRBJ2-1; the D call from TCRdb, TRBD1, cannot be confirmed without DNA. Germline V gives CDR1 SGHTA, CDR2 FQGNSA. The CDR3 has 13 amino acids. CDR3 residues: CASSLATGNEQFF.

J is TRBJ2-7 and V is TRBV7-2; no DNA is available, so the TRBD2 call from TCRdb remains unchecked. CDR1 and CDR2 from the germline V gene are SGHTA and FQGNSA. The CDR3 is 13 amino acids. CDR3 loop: CASSPSSGYEQYF.

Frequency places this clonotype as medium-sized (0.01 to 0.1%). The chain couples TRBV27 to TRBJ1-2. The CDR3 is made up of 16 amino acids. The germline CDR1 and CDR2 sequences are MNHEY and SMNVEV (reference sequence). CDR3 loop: CASSLSTTLGNYGYTF.

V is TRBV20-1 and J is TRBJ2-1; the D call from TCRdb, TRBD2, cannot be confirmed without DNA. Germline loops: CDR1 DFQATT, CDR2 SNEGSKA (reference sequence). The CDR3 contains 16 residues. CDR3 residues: CSATPGLAGNYNEQFF.

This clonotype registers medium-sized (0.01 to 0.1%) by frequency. This CDR3 is CASSEGRSREQYF. The genes are TRBV6-1 and TRBJ2-7. The CDR3 sequence is 13 residues long. Germline V gene lookup returns CDR1 MNHNS and CDR2 SASEGT.

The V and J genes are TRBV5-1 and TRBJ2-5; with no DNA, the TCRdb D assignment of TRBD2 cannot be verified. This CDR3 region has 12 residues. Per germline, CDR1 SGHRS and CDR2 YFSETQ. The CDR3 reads CASSREQETQYF.

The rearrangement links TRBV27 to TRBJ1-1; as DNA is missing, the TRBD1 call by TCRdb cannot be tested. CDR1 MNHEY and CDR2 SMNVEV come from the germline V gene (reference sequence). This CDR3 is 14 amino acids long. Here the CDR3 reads CASRFRQGRTEAFF.

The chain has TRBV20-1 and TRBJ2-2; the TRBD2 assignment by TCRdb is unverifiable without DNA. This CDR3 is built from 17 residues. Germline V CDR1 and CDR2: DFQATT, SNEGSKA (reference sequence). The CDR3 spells CSARAPPGLALPGELFF.

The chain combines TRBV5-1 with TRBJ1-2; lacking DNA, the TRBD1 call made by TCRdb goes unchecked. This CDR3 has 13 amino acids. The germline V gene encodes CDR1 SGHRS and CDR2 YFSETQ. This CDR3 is CASSPGRTYGYTF.

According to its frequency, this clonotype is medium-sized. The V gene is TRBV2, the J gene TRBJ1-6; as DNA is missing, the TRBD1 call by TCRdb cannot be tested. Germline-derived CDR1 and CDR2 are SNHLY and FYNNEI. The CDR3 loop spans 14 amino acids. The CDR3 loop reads CASSDDGANSPLHF.

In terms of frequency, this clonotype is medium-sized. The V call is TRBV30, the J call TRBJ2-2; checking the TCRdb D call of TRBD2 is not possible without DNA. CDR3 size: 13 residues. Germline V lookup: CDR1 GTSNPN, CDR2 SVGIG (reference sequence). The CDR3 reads CAWNLLAAGELFF.

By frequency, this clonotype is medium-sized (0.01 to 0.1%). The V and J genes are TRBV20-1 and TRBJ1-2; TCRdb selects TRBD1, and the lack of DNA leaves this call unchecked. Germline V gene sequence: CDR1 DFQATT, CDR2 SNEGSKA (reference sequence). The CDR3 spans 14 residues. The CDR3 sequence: CSARDARDSGGYTF.

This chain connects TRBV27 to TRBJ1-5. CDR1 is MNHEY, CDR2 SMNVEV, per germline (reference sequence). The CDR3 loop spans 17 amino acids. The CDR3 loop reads CASSLALSNYSNQPQHF.